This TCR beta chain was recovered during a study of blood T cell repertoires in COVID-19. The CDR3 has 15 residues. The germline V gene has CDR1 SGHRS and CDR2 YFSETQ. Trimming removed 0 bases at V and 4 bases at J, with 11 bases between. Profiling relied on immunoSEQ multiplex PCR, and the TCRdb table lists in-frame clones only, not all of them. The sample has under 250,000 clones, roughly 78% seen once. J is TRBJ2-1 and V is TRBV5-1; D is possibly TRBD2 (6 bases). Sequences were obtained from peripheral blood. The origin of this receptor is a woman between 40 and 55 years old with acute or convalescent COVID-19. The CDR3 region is CASSLGPGRYNEQFF. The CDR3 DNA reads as TGCGCCAGCAGCTTGGGGCCCGGGAGATACAATGAGCAGTTCTTC.